This TCR beta chain was documented in a study of blood T cell repertoires in COVID-19. For the study at large: Acute and convalescent COVID-19 specimens originated in the United States, Italy and Spain.

In the study's own analysis: Amplification with reference gene primers provided the estimates of nucleated cell counts. The assay was immunoSEQ multiplex PCR, and TCRdb's table has in-frame clones only and misses some. V and J calls and clone size are given by that table; D and trimming were obtained from the DNA. Among a few hundred thousand clones listed, 65% to 90% were seen once. The CDR3 spans 12 residues. The germline CDR1 and CDR2 sequences are MGHRA and YSYEKL. Deletions cut 0 bases from V and 12 bases from J, with 9 bases between. This sequence originates from a man between 45 and 60 years old with active or convalescent COVID-19. The chain joins TRBV4-1 to TRBJ2-1; a weak D match, TRBD1 (6 bases). Sequenced input: peripheral blood. In DNA, the CDR3 is TGCGCCAGCAGCCAAGAGGGCAGGGGGCAGTTCTTC. Translated, it gives CASSQEGRGQFF.